This TCR beta chain appears in the sequencing data of a study of OX40 agonist ivuxolimab in advanced cancers. Study in general: Participants, 82.7% male, averaged about 59 years of age, ranging from roughly 20 to 80. Among those treated, three patients had partial responses, one with hepatocellular carcinoma and two with cutaneous melanoma. The eligibility criteria allowed prior anti-PD-1, anti-PD-L1 or anti-CTLA-4 therapy, and about 40% had some.

V lost 6 bases and J lost 10, with 15 bases in between. Germline-derived CDR1 and CDR2 are SQVTM and ANQGSEA. The CDR3 is 11 residues long. The table came from immunoSEQ multiplex PCR; TCRdb's copy has only in-frame clones and leaves some out. The table has tens of thousands of clones, about 90% seen once. The V gene is TRBV29-1, the J gene TRBJ1-1, with D perhaps TRBD1 (5 bases). The sequences come from CD4+ or CD8+ T cells sorted from blood, collected in a trial of the OX40 agonist ivuxolimab. The sequence was obtained from an adult with an advanced solid tumor such as melanoma, head and neck, liver or kidney cancer. The DNA for the CDR3 is TGCAGCGTAACGATCACAGGTTCAGCTTTCTTT. It translates to CSVTITGSAFF.